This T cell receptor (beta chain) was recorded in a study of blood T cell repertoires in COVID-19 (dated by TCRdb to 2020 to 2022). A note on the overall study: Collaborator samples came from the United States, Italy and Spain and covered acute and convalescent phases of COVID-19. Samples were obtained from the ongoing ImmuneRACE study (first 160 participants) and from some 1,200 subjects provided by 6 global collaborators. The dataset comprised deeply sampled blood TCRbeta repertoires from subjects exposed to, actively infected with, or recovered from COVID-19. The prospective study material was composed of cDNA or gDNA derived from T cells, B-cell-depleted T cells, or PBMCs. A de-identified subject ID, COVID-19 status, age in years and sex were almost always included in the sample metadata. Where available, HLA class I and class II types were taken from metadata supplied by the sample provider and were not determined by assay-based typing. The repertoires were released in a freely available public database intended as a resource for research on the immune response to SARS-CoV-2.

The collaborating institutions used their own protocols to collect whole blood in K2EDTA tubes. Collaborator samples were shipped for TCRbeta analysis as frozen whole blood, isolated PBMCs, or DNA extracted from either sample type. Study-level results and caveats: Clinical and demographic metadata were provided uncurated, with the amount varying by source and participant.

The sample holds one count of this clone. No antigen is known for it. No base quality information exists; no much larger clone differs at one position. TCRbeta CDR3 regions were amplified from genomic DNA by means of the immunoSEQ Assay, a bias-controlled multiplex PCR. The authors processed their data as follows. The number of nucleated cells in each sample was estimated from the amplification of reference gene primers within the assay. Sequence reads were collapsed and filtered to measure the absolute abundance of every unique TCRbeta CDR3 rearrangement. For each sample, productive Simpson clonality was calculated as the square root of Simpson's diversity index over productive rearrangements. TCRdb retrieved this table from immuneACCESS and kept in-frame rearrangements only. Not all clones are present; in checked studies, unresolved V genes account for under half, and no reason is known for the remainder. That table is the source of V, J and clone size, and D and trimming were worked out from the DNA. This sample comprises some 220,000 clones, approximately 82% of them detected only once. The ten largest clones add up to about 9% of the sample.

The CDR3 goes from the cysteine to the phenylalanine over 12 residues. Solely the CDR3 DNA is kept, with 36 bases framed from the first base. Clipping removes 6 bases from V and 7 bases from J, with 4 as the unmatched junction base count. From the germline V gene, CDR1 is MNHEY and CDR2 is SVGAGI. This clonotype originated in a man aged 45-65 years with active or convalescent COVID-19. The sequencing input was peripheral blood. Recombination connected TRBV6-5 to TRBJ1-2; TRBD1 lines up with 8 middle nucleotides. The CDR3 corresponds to CASRQGAGGYTF. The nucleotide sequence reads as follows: TGTGCCAGCAGGCAGGGGGCCGGTGGCTACACCTTC.